This T cell receptor beta chain emerged from a study of T cell responses to AZD1222 COVID-19 vaccine. The CDR3 totals 12 residues. Trimming pared 8 bases from V and 4 bases from J, leaving 9 bases between. Only in-frame clones appear in the TCRdb table, and some are missing; sequencing was by immunoSEQ multiplex PCR. The table lists about 130,000 clones, approximately 90% of them singletons, with 6.9% in the top ten. The chain joins TRBV12-3 or TRBV12-4 to TRBJ1-5; D not certain. This receptor was taken from an adult in good health. Specimen: peripheral blood, collected on day 0 of AZD1222 vaccination. CDR3 nucleotide sequence: TGTGCCAGCGTGAGTGGGAATCAGCCCCAGCATTTT. Its protein product is CASVSGNQPQHF.